What follows are 15 T cell receptor beta chains derived from one specimen sequenced in a study of spatial heterogeneity in lung cancer. TCRdb ran MiXCR on the 5' RACE reads and lists one entry per CDR3 protein. The sample lists around 24,000 distinct CDR3 sequences, about 7.6% occurring once. As for time point: sample taken at primary tumor resection. The specimen comprised PBMCs, sampled at surgery. These receptors all come from a male donor with early-stage non-small cell lung cancer.

This clonotype turned up a few times. The chain employs TRBV5-1 and TRBJ1-4, with TRBD1 as a possible D gene (5 bases). Germline loops: CDR1 SGHRS, CDR2 YFSETQ. This CDR3 has 14 amino acids. V was trimmed by 7 bases and J by 7 bases, leaving 17 bases between them. Here the CDR3 reads CASSPGWQGEKLFF. The CDR3 DNA follows: TGCGCCAGCTCTCCAGGGTGGCAAGGTGAAAAACTGTTTTTT. Full variable domain (remainder filled in from reference TRBV5-1 and TRBJ1-4): KAGVTQTPRYLIKTRGQQVTLSCSPISGHRSVSWYQQTPGQGLQFLFEYFSETQRNKGNFPGRFSGRQFSNSRSEMNVSTLELGDSALYLCASSPGWQGEKLFFGSGTQLSVL.

This clonotype occurred many times. J is TRBJ1-1 and V is TRBV5-1; D unresolved. CDR1 and CDR2 (germline): SGHRS, YFSETQ. The CDR3 is 16 residues long. V lost 7 bases to trimming and J lost 0 bases, with 19 bases between them. CDR3 in DNA: TGCGCCAGCCACGCCGGGCCAGCAGAAATGAACACTGAAGCTTTCTTT. As protein: CASHAGPAEMNTEAFF.

This clonotype has at least ten counts. V and J are TRBV10-3 and TRBJ2-2, with 16 bases identical to TRBD2. The junction had 7 bases not matched to a gene; V was cut back by 7 bases and J by 2 bases. The CDR3 extends over 18 amino acids. Germline values: CDR1 ENHRY, CDR2 SYGVKD. For the CDR3, the DNA is TGTGCCATCAACCCGGGACTAGCGGGAGGGCATAACACCGGGGAGCTGTTTTTT. Translating gives CAINPGLAGGHNTGELFF.

The V and J genes are TRBV12-3 or TRBV12-4 and TRBJ2-2; the D call may be TRBD1 or TRBD2 (6 bases each). V lost 3 bases to trimming and J lost 2 bases, with 10 bases between them. The CDR3 totals 15 residues. DNA of the CDR3: TGTGCCAGCAGTTTTTACGGGGGCAACACCGGGGAGCTGTTTTTT. Translating gives CASSFYGGNTGELFF.

This clonotype was detected only a few times. The chain has TRBV30 and TRBJ2-1, with D possibly called TRBD1 or TRBD2 (5 bases each). Between the trimmed V and J ends, which lost 1 base and 12 bases, there was a span of 22 bases. Germline assignment: CDR1 GTSNPN and CDR2 SVGIG (reference sequence). This CDR3 is 15 amino acids long. CDR3 in amino acids: CAWSGSGSGAWRQFF. The CDR3 DNA reads TGTGCCTGGAGTGGATCCGGGTCCGGGGCATGGCGGCAGTTCTTC.

In this sample, this clonotype turned up many times. The J gene is TRBJ2-3, the V gene TRBV5-1; 8 nucleotides line up with TRBD2. Per the germline V gene, CDR1 is SGHRS and CDR2 is YFSETQ. Trimming cost V 7 bases and J 0 bases; bases outside gene matches: 7. The CDR3 covers 15 residues. The CDR3 DNA reads as TGCGCCAGCCGACAACTAGCGGATAGCACAGATACGCAGTATTTT. Its translation: CASRQLADSTDTQYF. The full variable domain, with the rest looked up from reference TRBV5-1 and TRBJ2-3, is KAGVTQTPRYLIKTRGQQVTLSCSPISGHRSVSWYQQTPGQGLQFLFEYFSETQRNKGNFPGRFSGRQFSNSRSEMNVSTLELGDSALYLCASRQLADSTDTQYFGPGTRLTVL.

In this sample, this clonotype turned up many times. V is TRBV18 and J is TRBJ2-2, with D maybe TRBD1 (6 bases). Per the germline V gene, CDR1 is KGHSH and CDR2 is LQKENI. Trimming stripped 2 bases from V and 2 bases from J, with 9 bases between. The CDR3 has 15 amino acids. The CDR3 sequence: CASSPGQLNTGELFF. The CDR3 region has the DNA TGTGCCAGCTCACCAGGACAGCTAAACACCGGGGAGCTGTTTTTT.

This clonotype was seen repeatedly, ten times or more. The chain employs TRBV15 and TRBJ2-7; 8 positions agree with TRBD1. The CDR3 spans 13 residues. The germline V gene has CDR1 LNHNV and CDR2 YYDKDF (reference sequence). V shed 8 bases and J 3 bases; nucleotides not matched to a gene: 6. The CDR3 loop is CATAGDRGYEQYF. Here the CDR3 DNA reads TGTGCCACCGCCGGTGACAGGGGCTACGAGCAGTACTTC.

This chain uses TRBV27 with TRBJ1-1; D is unresolved. Deletions cut 6 bases from V and 13 bases from J, with 33 bases between. Germline values: CDR1 MNHEY, CDR2 SMNVEV (reference sequence). The CDR3 has 17 residues. The chain's CDR3 is CASSTRLSLQASLVVFF. The DNA of the CDR3 is TGTGCCAGCAGCACTCGATTATCCCTTCAAGCCAGTTTGGTCGTTTTCTTT.

This clonotype was counted ten times or more. The junction departs from the called germline gene at one end, perhaps through a read error. The rearrangement joins TRBV7-7 to TRBJ2-1; 12 bases line up with TRBD2. CDR3 length: 13 residues. CDR1 SSHAT and CDR2 FNYEAQ come from the germline V gene (reference sequence). In nucleotides, the CDR3 is TGTGCTAGCAGCTTAAAACTAGCGGGGGGACAGTTCTTC. It specifies CASSLKLAGGQFF.

This clonotype was found many times. The J gene is TRBJ2-7, the V gene TRBV20-1; 8 bases line up with TRBD1. After removal of 3 bases from V and 0 bases from J, the junction contained 7 bases not matched to a gene. Germline CDR1 reads DFQATT; CDR2 reads SNEGSKA (reference sequence). The CDR3 has 15 amino acids. CDR3 bases: TGCAGTGCTAGGGTCCTAGGACAGGGCTCCTACGAGCAGTACGTC. Translation gives CSARVLGQGSYEQYV.

This clonotype was detected many times. A read error may explain this, as a much larger clone is one base away. J is TRBJ2-3 and V is TRBV6-4; the match to TRBD2 covers 10 bases. The CDR3 runs to 15 residues. The junction had 7 bases not matched to a gene; V was cut back by 3 bases and J by 7 bases. CDR1 is MRHNA and CDR2 is SNTAGT in the germline V gene. In DNA form, the CDR3 reads TGTGCCAGCAGTGAGTCTAGCGGGAGTCGGAATACGCAGTATTTT. Translated: CASSESSGSRNTQYF.

Judged by abundance, this clonotype is medium-sized. V gene TRBV7-9 combines with J gene TRBJ2-3; 9 bases are a match to TRBD2. The CDR3 has 15 amino acids. The germline V gene has CDR1 SEHNR and CDR2 FQNEAQ (reference sequence). Trimming took 0 bases from V and 6 from J; bases not matched to a gene: 4. CDR3 nucleotide sequence: TGTGCCAGCAGCTTAGCTAGCGGGAGCGGTGATACGCAGTATTTT. Residues: CASSLASGSGDTQYF.

This clonotype was seen a few times. This sequence joins TRBV11-2 and TRBJ2-4; D tentatively fits TRBD1 or TRBD2 (6 bases each). The germline V gene encodes CDR1 SGHAT and CDR2 FQNNGV. V dropped 5 bases and J dropped 13 bases, with 18 bases sitting between them. The CDR3 runs 13 residues. CDR3 nucleotide sequence: TGTGCCAGCAGCACTCGGACAGCTGGGGGGCAGTACTTC. Protein product: CASSTRTAGGQYF.

V usage is TRBV12-3 or TRBV12-4 and J usage is TRBJ2-5, with 8 bases matching TRBD1. The CDR3 extends over 15 amino acids. J was trimmed by 0 bases and V by 4 bases; bases with no gene match: 4. The CDR3 loop is CASSSSTGDQETQYF. CDR3 bases: TGTGCCAGCAGTTCCTCGACAGGGGACCAAGAGACCCAGTACTTC.